One sample yielded the 27 T cell receptor beta chains listed below, sequenced in a study of cytomegalovirus exposure and HLA in healthy donors. PCR involved 60 Vbeta and 13 Jbeta primers. Clones were read by immunoSEQ multiplex PCR, and TCRdb kept only the in-frame ones, dropping some. The sample has about 130,000 clones, about 73% seen once. Sample: PBMCs. Receptor source: a human donor in good health.

The chain recombines TRBV7-2 with TRBJ2-5; no clear D. The J call may be faulty, since TRBJ2-7 better matches the DNA end. Germline V gene sequence: CDR1 SGHTA, CDR2 FQGNSA. The CDR3 is 12 amino acids. The CDR3 DNA is TGTGCCAGCAGCCCTCAGTGGGCCGAGCAGTACTTC. Amino acids: CASSPQWAEQYF.

V is TRBV19 and J is TRBJ1-6, with a weak D call TRBD1 (6 bases). Germline-derived CDR1 and CDR2 are LNHDA and SQIVND (reference sequence). The CDR3 runs to 12 residues. Deletions cut 6 bases from V and 19 bases from J, with 19 bases between. The CDR3 region has the DNA TGTGCCAGTAGGACTCCCTTGCAGGGGCTTCACTTT. Its protein product is CASRTPLQGLHF.

This chain uses TRBV28 with TRBJ1-5; possibly TRBD1 for D (6 bases). The germline V and J ends were trimmed by 4 bases and 6 bases, with 13 bases remaining between them. This CDR3 region has 14 residues. The V gene's germline CDR1 is MDHEN and CDR2 SYDVKM. The CDR3 protein is CASSYRVTGQPQHF. In nucleotides, the CDR3 is TGTGCCAGCAGTTACAGGGTCACGGGTCAGCCCCAGCATTTT. Supplemented by reference TRBV28 and TRBJ1-5, the full variable domain reads DVKVTQSSRYLVKRTGEKVFLECVQDMDHENMFWYRQDPGLGLRLIYFSYDVKMKEKGDIPEGYSVSREKKERFSLILESASTNQTSMYLCASSYRVTGQPQHFGDGTRLSIL.

This rearrangement joins TRBV6-5 to TRBJ1-1; D uncertain. V lost 0 bases, J lost 6 bases, and 8 bases lay in between. This CDR3 is 13 amino acids long. Germline V CDR1 and CDR2: MNHEY, SVGAGI. CDR3 in amino acids: CASSYSRGSEAFF. Here the CDR3 DNA reads TGTGCCAGCAGTTACTCCAGAGGGTCTGAAGCTTTCTTT.

This CDR3 is CASSLSDREYEQYF. CDR3 DNA: TGTGCCAGCAGCTTGTCTGACAGGGAGTACGAGCAGTACTTC. The chain carries TRBV7-6 and TRBJ2-7; 7 positions agree with TRBD1. The CDR3 has 14 residues. Per germline, CDR1 SGHVS and CDR2 FNYEAQ. The ends lost 3 bases at V and 4 bases at J; junction bases unmatched: 6.

V is TRBV28 and J is TRBJ2-2, with 14 bases that match TRBD2. V lost 10 bases to trimming and J lost 5 bases; unmatched junction nucleotides: 3. The CDR3 spans 14 residues. Germline V gene data show CDR1 as MDHEN and CDR2 as SYDVKM. CDR3: CATRTSGRTGELFF. In DNA form, the CDR3 reads TGTGCCACCCGGACTAGCGGGAGGACCGGGGAGCTGTTTTTT.

The V call is TRBV19, the J call TRBJ2-4; D gene uncertain. This CDR3 region has 15 residues. Looked up from germline, CDR1 is LNHDA and CDR2 is SQIVND (reference sequence). Trimming removed 5 bases at V and 4 bases at J, with 15 bases between. The CDR3 nucleotides are TGTGCCAGTAGTCCCGTTTCAGGAAATAAAAACATTCAGTACTTC. Amino acid sequence: CASSPVSGNKNIQYF.

V is TRBV2 and J is TRBJ2-7, with a tentative D call TRBD1 (5 bases). Trimming left V 5 bases short and J 3 bases short, with 17 bases between. CDR1 and CDR2 (germline): SNHLY, FYNNEI. The CDR3 covers 15 residues. CDR3 DNA sequence: TGTGCCAGCAGTCCTTTATTGACAGCAATCTACGAGCAGTACTTC. This codes for CASSPLLTAIYEQYF.

V gene TRBV11-2 combines with J gene TRBJ2-5; TRBD1 matches 7 bases. CDR1 SGHAT and CDR2 FQNNGV come from the germline V gene. J gave up 7 bases and V 5 bases, and 10 bases lay outside the gene matches. The CDR3 spans 14 residues. The DNA for the CDR3 is TGTGCCAGCAGCAACAGACAGGGTGTAGGGACCCAGTACTTC. Translation: CASSNRQGVGTQYF.

The V gene is TRBV5-1, the J gene TRBJ2-3; D possibly corresponds to TRBD2 (6 bases). The CDR3 has 15 residues. The V and J ends lost 2 bases and 2 bases respectively, with 12 bases between them. CDR1 is SGHRS and CDR2 is YFSETQ in the germline V gene. Written as DNA, the CDR3 is TGCGCCAGCAGCTTACCGGGACTTCCCACAGATACGCAGTATTTT. This sequence encodes CASSLPGLPTDTQYF.

The chain uses TRBV5-5 and TRBJ2-7, with D hard to call. CDR1 is SGHKS, CDR2 YYEKEE, per germline (reference sequence). Deletions cut 4 bases from V and 3 bases from J, with 8 bases between. The CDR3 length is 12 residues. Here the CDR3 reads CASSPTGYEQYF. CDR3 nucleotides: TGTGCCAGCAGCCCAACGGGCTACGAGCAGTACTTC.

As concerns this clone: The junction differs from germline at one of its ends, possibly a read error. The rearrangement links TRBV11-2 to TRBJ2-7, with a tentative D call TRBD1 (6 bases). The germline V gene encodes CDR1 SGHAT and CDR2 FQNNGV. CDR3 size: 14 residues. The CDR3 DNA follows: TGTGCCAGCAGCCCTGGGGGCTTACCCCTCGAGCAGAACTTC. The encoded protein is CASSPGGLPLEQNF.

The J gene is TRBJ2-3, the V gene TRBV7-2, with TRBD2 as a possible D gene (5 bases). The CDR3 totals 17 residues. Germline CDR1 SGHTA, CDR2 FQGNSA. V lost 0 bases, J lost 2 bases, and 15 bases lay in between. This CDR3 is CASSLAKGSANTDTQYF. The CDR3 region has the DNA TGTGCCAGCAGCTTAGCGAAGGGTAGCGCCAACACAGATACGCAGTATTTT.

The chain links TRBV2 to TRBJ2-5; D perhaps matches TRBD1 (5 bases). The CDR3 totals 14 residues. Germline CDR1 reads SNHLY; CDR2 reads FYNNEI. V was cut by 4 bases and J by 5 bases, with 14 bases left in between. The CDR3 loop is CASSGQLLRETQYF. Written as DNA, the CDR3 is TGTGCCAGCAGTGGACAGCTCCTAAGGGAGACCCAGTACTTC.

The chain is built from TRBV28 and TRBJ2-3; D gene uncertain. The CDR3 is made up of 17 amino acids. Germline CDR1 MDHEN, CDR2 SYDVKM. The germline V and J ends were trimmed by 2 bases and 3 bases, with 18 bases remaining between them. CDR3 protein: CASSLGPMARATDTQYF. Written as DNA, the CDR3 is TGTGCCAGCAGTTTAGGTCCGATGGCTAGAGCGACAGATACGCAGTATTTT.

V is TRBV7-9 and J is TRBJ2-5, with a possible D match to TRBD1 (6 bases). This CDR3 region has 18 residues. V lost 2 bases and J lost 1, with 20 bases in between. The germline V gene has CDR1 SEHNR and CDR2 FQNEAQ (reference sequence). Here the CDR3 DNA reads TGTGCCAGCAGCTTAATATCGATGCGTCAGGGGTTCCAAGAGACCCAGTACTTC. This translates into CASSLISMRQGFQETQYF.

This sequence joins TRBV7-9 and TRBJ2-1, with D maybe TRBD1 (6 bases). Germline CDR1 is SEHNR and CDR2 is FQNEAQ (reference sequence). This CDR3 is built from 15 residues. Trimming took 2 bases from V and 15 from J, leaving 23 bases between them. The CDR3 region is CASSLWGLVENFRFF. CDR3 coding DNA: TGTGCCAGCAGCTTATGGGGGCTAGTTGAGAATTTTCGGTTCTTC.

The rearrangement links TRBV5-4 to TRBJ2-5; 11 bases are a match to TRBD2. The CDR3 consists of 17 residues. The ends lost 4 bases at V and 1 base at J; junction bases unmatched: 9. Per germline, CDR1 SGHNT and CDR2 YYREEE (reference sequence). As DNA, the CDR3 is TGTGCCAGCAGCCGCGGTATAGCGGGAGGGGGCCAAGAGACCCAGTACTTC. Protein sequence: CASSRGIAGGGQETQYF.

In this sample, this clone turned up a few times. The chain uses TRBV5-1 and TRBJ1-1; 9 bases align to TRBD1. The ends lost 4 bases at V and 2 bases at J; junction bases unmatched: 15. This CDR3 has 18 amino acids. Germline CDR1 and CDR2: SGHRS and YFSETQ. CDR3 DNA sequence: TGCGCCAGCAGCCCGCGAGCGGGGACAGGGAACATAAACACTGAAGCTTTCTTT. Translated: CASSPRAGTGNINTEAFF.

The CDR3 sequence is CASSQDLGSGGWADTQYF. In nucleotides, the CDR3 is TGTGCCAGCAGCCAAGATCTAGGTAGCGGGGGGTGGGCAGATACGCAGTATTTT. The chain has TRBV4-2 and TRBJ2-3, with 10 positions matching TRBD2. The CDR3 spans 18 residues. Trimming cost V 0 bases and J 4 bases; bases outside gene matches: 10. Germline CDR1 LGHNA, CDR2 YNFKEQ.

This clone showed up just a few times. The V call is TRBV5-1, the J call TRBJ2-5; TRBD1 is a possible D gene (6 bases). This CDR3 is 13 amino acids long. Germline CDR1 is SGHRS and CDR2 is YFSETQ. V lost 6 bases to trimming and J lost 2 bases, with 11 bases between them. CDR3 sequence: CASMAGAQETQYF. CDR3 in DNA: TGCGCCAGCATGGCAGGGGCACAAGAGACCCAGTACTTC.

The chain is built from TRBV27 and TRBJ2-3, with D perhaps matching TRBD2 (5 bases). V was trimmed by 5 bases and J by 3 bases, leaving 18 bases between them. The germline gives CDR1 MNHEY, CDR2 SMNVEV (reference sequence). The CDR3 loop spans 16 amino acids. CDR3 coding DNA: TGTGCCAGCAGTCCCACGGACTTATTTCGGACAGATACGCAGTATTTT. It codes for CASSPTDLFRTDTQYF.

This clone has more than one count but fewer than ten. V usage is TRBV27 and J usage is TRBJ2-1, with 11 bases lining up with TRBD2. Germline V gives CDR1 MNHEY, CDR2 SMNVEV (reference sequence). Losses at the gene ends were 3 bases for V and 3 bases for J; bases not matched to a gene: 13. The CDR3 sequence is 19 residues long. The CDR3 nucleotides are TGTGCCAGCAGTTTTCGGGCCTTAGCGGGGGGGCTGATCTACAATGAGCAGTTCTTC. Its translation: CASSFRALAGGLIYNEQFF.

The genes are TRBV2 and TRBJ2-7; 9 nucleotides line up with TRBD2. J lost 3 bases, V lost 0 bases, and 6 bases had no gene match. Per the germline V gene, CDR1 is SNHLY and CDR2 is FYNNEI. This CDR3 is 16 amino acids long. The CDR3 is CASSEASVAGVYEQYF. The CDR3, as DNA: TGTGCCAGCAGTGAAGCGTCGGTAGCGGGAGTCTACGAGCAGTACTTC.

The V and J genes are TRBV30 and TRBJ2-1; tentatively, D is TRBD2 (5 bases). CDR1 GTSNPN and CDR2 SVGIG come from the germline V gene (reference sequence). CDR3 length: 14 residues. V was shortened by 8 bases and J by 6 bases, with 20 bases between the two germline ends. The chain's CDR3 is CAVEDRGRVNEQFF. The CDR3 nucleotides read TGTGCCGTGGAAGACCGGGGAAGGGTCAATGAGCAGTTCTTC.

V and J are TRBV9 and TRBJ2-2, with 8 positions matching TRBD2. The germline V gene encodes CDR1 SGDLS and CDR2 YYNGEE. This CDR3 is 17 amino acids long. V lost 4 bases and J lost 1; bases outside the gene matches: 9. The CDR3 nucleotides are TGTGCCAGCAGCTTCCTGGGGGCGGGAGGGAACACCGGGGAGCTGTTTTTT. It specifies CASSFLGAGGNTGELFF.

The rearrangement uses TRBV19 and TRBJ2-1; 8 positions agree with TRBD2. The CDR3 length is 15 residues. The germline V gene has CDR1 LNHDA and CDR2 SQIVND (reference sequence). Trimming cost V 5 bases and J 7 bases; bases outside gene matches: 10. The CDR3 bases are TGTGCCAGTAGTCCCTCAGCGGGAGTTCGGAATGAGCAGTTCTTC. Translation gives CASSPSAGVRNEQFF.